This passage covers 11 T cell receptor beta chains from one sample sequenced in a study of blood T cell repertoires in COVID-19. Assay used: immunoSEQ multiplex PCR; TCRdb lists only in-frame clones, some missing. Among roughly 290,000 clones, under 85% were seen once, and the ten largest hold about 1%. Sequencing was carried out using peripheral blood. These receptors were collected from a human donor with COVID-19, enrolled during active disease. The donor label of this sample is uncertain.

The CDR3 is CASSLVGRAEYEQYF. The DNA for the CDR3 is TGCGCCAGCAGCTTGGTCGGCAGGGCGGAATACGAGCAGTACTTC. The chain has TRBV5-1 and TRBJ2-7; D may be TRBD1 (5 bases). This CDR3 has 15 residues. Trimming took off 0 bases at V and 4 bases at J, with 14 bases between the two ends. The germline V gene encodes CDR1 SGHRS and CDR2 YFSETQ. The full variable domain, rest sourced from reference TRBV5-1 and TRBJ2-7, is KAGVTQTPRYLIKTRGQQVTLSCSPISGHRSVSWYQQTPGQGLQFLFEYFSETQRNKGNFPGRFSGRQFSNSRSEMNVSTLELGDSALYLCASSLVGRAEYEQYFGPGTRLTVT.

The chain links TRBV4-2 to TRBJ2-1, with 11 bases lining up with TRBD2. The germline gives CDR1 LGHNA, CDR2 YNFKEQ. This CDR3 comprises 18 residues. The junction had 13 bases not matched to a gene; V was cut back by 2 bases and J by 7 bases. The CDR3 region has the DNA TGTGCCAGCAGCCAACAGCATCGGGGTAGCGGGAGGGGAAATGAGCAGTTCTTC. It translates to CASSQQHRGSGRGNEQFF.

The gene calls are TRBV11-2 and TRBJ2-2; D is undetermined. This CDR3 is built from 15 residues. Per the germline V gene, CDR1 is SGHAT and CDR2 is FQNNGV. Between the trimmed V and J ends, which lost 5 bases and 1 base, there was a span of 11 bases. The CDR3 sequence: CASSPTSRNTGELFF. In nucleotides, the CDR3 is TGTGCCAGCAGCCCCACCTCCAGGAACACCGGGGAGCTGTTTTTT.

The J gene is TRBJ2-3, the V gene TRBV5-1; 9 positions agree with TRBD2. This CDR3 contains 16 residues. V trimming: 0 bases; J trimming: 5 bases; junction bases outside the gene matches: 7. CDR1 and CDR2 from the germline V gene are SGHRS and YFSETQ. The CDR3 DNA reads TGCGCCAGCAGCTTGGAGGGCGGGAGGGCCTTAGATACGCAGTATTTT. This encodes CASSLEGGRALDTQYF.

Here the CDR3 reads CASRPAGGEQFF. The CDR3 DNA reads as TGTGCCAGCAGGCCAGCGGGAGGTGAGCAGTTCTTC. This chain joins TRBV6-6 and TRBJ2-1; 9 bases line up with TRBD2. The CDR3 consists of 12 residues. With 6 bases clipped from V and 9 bases from J, the junction kept 3 bases outside the gene matches. The germline CDR1 and CDR2 sequences are MNHNY and SVGAGI (reference sequence).

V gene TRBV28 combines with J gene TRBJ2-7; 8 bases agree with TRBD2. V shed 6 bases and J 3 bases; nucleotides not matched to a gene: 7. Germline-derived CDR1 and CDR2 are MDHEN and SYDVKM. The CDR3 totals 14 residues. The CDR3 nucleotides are TGTGCCAGCAGCCTCACTAGCGGAGGCTACGAGCAGTACTTC. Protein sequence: CASSLTSGGYEQYF.

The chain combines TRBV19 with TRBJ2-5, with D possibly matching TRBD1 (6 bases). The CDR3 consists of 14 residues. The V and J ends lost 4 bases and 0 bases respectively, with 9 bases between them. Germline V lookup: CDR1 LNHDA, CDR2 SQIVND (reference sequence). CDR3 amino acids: CASSRYRDQETQYF. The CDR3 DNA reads TGTGCCAGTAGTAGATACAGGGACCAAGAGACCCAGTACTTC.

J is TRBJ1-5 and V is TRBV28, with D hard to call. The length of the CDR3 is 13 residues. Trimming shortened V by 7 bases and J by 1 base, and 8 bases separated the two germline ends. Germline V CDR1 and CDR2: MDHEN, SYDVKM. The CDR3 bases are TGTGCCAGCATGGGCCTGAGCAATCAGCCCCAGCATTTT. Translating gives CASMGLSNQPQHF.

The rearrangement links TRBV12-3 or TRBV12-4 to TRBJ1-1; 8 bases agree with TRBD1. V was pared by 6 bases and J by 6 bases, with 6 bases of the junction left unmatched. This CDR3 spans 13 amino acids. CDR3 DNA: TGTGCCAGCAGCTTTCCAGGGGGCCCTGAAGCTTTCTTT. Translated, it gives CASSFPGGPEAFF.

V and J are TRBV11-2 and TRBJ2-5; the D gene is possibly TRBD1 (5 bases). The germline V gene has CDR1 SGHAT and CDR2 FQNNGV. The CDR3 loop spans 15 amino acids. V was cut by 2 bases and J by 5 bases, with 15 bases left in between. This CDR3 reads CASSLNGRAAETQYF. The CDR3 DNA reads TGTGCCAGCAGCTTAAATGGCAGGGCAGCGGAGACCCAGTACTTC.

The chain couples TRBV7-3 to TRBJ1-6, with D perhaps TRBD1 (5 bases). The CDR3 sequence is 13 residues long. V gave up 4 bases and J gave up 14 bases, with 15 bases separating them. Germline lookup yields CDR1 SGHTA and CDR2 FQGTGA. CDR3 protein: CASSSTAQGTLHF. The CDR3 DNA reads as TGTGCCAGCAGCTCCACCGCCCAGGGCACCCTCCACTTT.